These T cell receptor beta chains were read from a single sample in a study of T cells in Graves' hyperthyroidism and ophthalmopathy. Each CDR3 protein is one row after TCRdb ran MiXCR on the multiplex PCR reads. The table lists hundreds of thousands of distinct CDR3 sequences, less than 25% of them singletons. Material: blood. These TCRs come from a young man with Graves' ophthalmopathy. CDR3s include the opening cysteine and the closing phenylalanine or tryptophan. Each record gives: clone size, V gene, D gene, J gene, CDR3 protein, CDR3 DNA. A D gene is named only where the DNA matches it firmly. Where a row states a size, it is once, few, many or the class of an expanded clone; other rows omit it.

>many|TRBV2|TRBD1|TRBJ1-1
CASHRDRGNTEAFF
TGTGCCAGCCACCGGGACAGAGGGAACACTGAAGCTTTCTTT
>NA|TRBV27|NA|TRBJ2-7
CASSLSTGWYEQYF
TGTGCCAGCAGTTTATCGACGGGGTGGTACGAGCAGTACTTC
>few|TRBV28|TRBD1|TRBJ1-2
CASSPAGTGVYGYTF
TGTGCCAGCAGTCCCGCCGGGACAGGGGTCTATGGCTACACCTTC
>NA|TRBV5-5|NA|TRBJ2-7
CASTSTKEPSYEQYF
TGTGCCAGCACCTCCACCAAGGAGCCCTCCTACGAGCAGTACTTC
>many|TRBV3-1|NA|TRBJ2-7
CASSHTDGSYEQYF
TGTGCCAGCAGCCACACGGACGGATCCTACGAGCAGTACTTC
>NA|TRBV28|NA|TRBJ2-7
CASSAVSREQRYEQYF
TGTGCCAGCAGTGCCGTTTCGAGGGAACAACGCTACGAGCAGTACTTC
>few|TRBV18|TRBD1|TRBJ2-7
CASSLPGTGFREQYF
TGTGCCAGCTCACTTCCCGGGACAGGGTTTCGGGAGCAGTACTTC
>once|TRBV10-3|NA|TRBJ1-2
CAASGVNYGYTF
TGTGCCGCGAGTGGAGTGAACTATGGCTACACCTTC
>many|TRBV27|NA|TRBJ1-1
CASSLSGGPNTEAFF
TGTGCCAGCAGTTTATCAGGGGGGCCGAACACTGAAGCTTTCTTT
>NA|TRBV3-1|NA|TRBJ2-5
CASSQHVETQYF
TGTGCCAGCAGCCAACATGTGGAGACCCAGTACTTC
>many|TRBV28|NA|TRBJ1-2
CASSFDRPPYGYTF
TGTGCCAGCAGTTTCGACCGGCCTCCCTATGGCTACACCTTC
>many|TRBV28|TRBD2|TRBJ2-5
CASSSGSWAETQYF
TGTGCCAGCTCTAGCGGGAGTTGGGCAGAGACCCAGTACTTC
>many|TRBV6-1|NA|TRBJ1-6
CASSSGASSPLHF
TGTGCCAGCAGTTCGGGGGCGTCTTCACCCCTCCACTTT
>NA|TRBV10-3|NA|TRBJ1-2
CAIKRDEDGGYTF
TGTGCCATCAAGAGGGACGAAGATGGCGGCTACACCTTC
>NA|TRBV24-1|NA|TRBJ2-2
CATEGATNTGELFF
TGTGCCACCGAAGGGGCTACGAACACCGGGGAGCTGTTTTTT
>many|TRBV9|NA|TRBJ2-5
CASSVRPTSQETQYF
TGTGCCAGCAGCGTTCGCCCAACCTCCCAAGAGACCCAGTACTTC
>NA|TRBV5-1|TRBD2|TRBJ2-2
CASSSLSGRNTGELFF
TGCGCCAGCAGCTCCCTTAGCGGGAGGAACACCGGGGAGCTGTTTTTT
>NA|TRBV5-5|NA|TRBJ2-6
CASTRSGANVLTF
TGTGCCAGCACCCGCTCTGGGGCCAACGTCCTGACTTTC
>NA|TRBV5-6|NA|TRBJ2-2
CASSLGAYTGELFF
TGTGCCAGCAGCTTGGGAGCATACACCGGGGAGCTGTTTTTT
>NA|TRBV9|TRBD2|TRBJ2-1
CASSVWREEGEQFF
TGTGCCAGCAGCGTATGGCGGGAGGAGGGTGAGCAGTTCTTC
>many|TRBV9|TRBD1|TRBJ2-4
CASSVEGQGHIQYF
TGTGCCAGCAGCGTAGAAGGACAGGGGCACATTCAGTACTTC
>many|TRBV5-1|NA|TRBJ2-1
CASSLDFGLSQNNEQFF
TGCGCCAGCAGCTTGGATTTCGGTCTCTCTCAGAACAATGAGCAGTTCTTC
>many|TRBV24-1|TRBD2|TRBJ2-1
CATSDPSSGRLDEQFF
TGTGCCACCAGTGACCCCTCTAGCGGGAGGCTGGATGAGCAGTTCTTC
>NA|TRBV11-2|NA|TRBJ2-1
CASSTFASHKQFF
TGTGCCAGCAGCACATTCGCTAGCCACAAGCAGTTCTTC
>few|TRBV3-1|NA|TRBJ2-7
CASSPPGRVRAYEQYF
TGTGCCAGCAGCCCTCCGGGAAGGGTAAGGGCCTACGAGCAGTACTTC
>NA|TRBV11-2|NA|TRBJ2-2
CASTLGERVDPGELFF
TGTGCCAGCACCCTTGGTGAGCGGGTCGATCCCGGGGAGCTGTTTTTT
>NA|TRBV19|TRBD2|TRBJ2-5
CASRTSGLGPQETQYF
TGTGCCAGTAGGACTAGCGGCCTGGGGCCTCAAGAGACCCAGTACTTC
>few|TRBV11-2|NA|TRBJ1-1
CASSLDRSSPEAFF
TGTGCCAGCAGCTTAGATAGGTCCTCTCCTGAAGCTTTCTTT
>NA|TRBV7-9|NA|TRBJ1-2
CASSFPGGRNYGYTF
TGTGCCAGCAGCTTCCCGGGGGGACGGAACTATGGCTACACCTTC
>NA|TRBV10-2|NA|TRBJ1-2
CASSHSTERLDGYTF
TGCGCCAGCAGCCACTCGACAGAACGGCTCGATGGCTACACCTTC
>few|TRBV9|NA|TRBJ2-7
CASSPSPRRDFYEQYF
TGTGCCAGCAGCCCTAGCCCTCGGCGGGATTTCTACGAGCAGTACTTC
>many|TRBV11-2|NA|TRBJ1-1
CASSPRDMNTEAFF
TGTGCCAGCTCACCCCGGGACATGAACACTGAAGCTTTCTTT
>few|TRBV27|NA|TRBJ2-7
CASTSGKRRQYF
TGTGCCAGCACCTCGGGGAAGAGAAGGCAGTACTTC
>NA|TRBV11-2|NA|TRBJ2-3
CASSLQVLGVDTQYF
TGTGCCAGCAGCTTACAGGTTTTAGGGGTAGATACGCAGTATTTT
>once|TRBV10-1|TRBD2|TRBJ2-1
CASSNQGSTSGSSYNEQFF
TGCGCCAGCAGCAATCAGGGATCGACTAGCGGGAGCTCCTACAATGAGCAGTTCTTC